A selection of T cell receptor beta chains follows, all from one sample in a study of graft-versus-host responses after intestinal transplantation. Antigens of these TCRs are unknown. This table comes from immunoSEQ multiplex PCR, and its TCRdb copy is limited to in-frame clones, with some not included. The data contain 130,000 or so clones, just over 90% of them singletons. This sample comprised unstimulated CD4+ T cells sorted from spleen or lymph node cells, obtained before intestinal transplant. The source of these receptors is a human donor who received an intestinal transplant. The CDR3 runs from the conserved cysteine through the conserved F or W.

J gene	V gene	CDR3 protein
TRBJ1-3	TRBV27	CASSPTVGGNTIYF
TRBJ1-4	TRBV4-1	CASSQVGSSRGGEKLFF
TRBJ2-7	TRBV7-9	CASSLSGPRSYEQYF
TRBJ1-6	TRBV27	CASSLLTGGHSPLHF
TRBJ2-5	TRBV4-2	CASSQETWGETQYF
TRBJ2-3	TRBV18	CASSPTLAASTDTQYF
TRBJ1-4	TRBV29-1	CSVNPGSGNEKLFF
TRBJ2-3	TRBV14	CASSQDWQPTDTQYF
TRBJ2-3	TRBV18	CASSPGLAPDTQYF
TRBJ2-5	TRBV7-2	CASSLSRLDLGKYF
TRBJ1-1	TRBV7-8	CASSFVGGSGTEAFF
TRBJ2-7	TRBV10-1	CASSESVGQGYEQYF
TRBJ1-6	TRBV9	CASSVSTGEAATPFPLHF
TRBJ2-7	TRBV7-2	CASSPLTGAATAQYF
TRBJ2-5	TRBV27	CASSYQETQYF
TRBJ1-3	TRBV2	CASSEVDTIYF
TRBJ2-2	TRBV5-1	CASTRGTGGTGELFF
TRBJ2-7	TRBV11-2	CASSSGQGYEQYF
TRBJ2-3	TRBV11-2	CASRAGVPSTDTQYF
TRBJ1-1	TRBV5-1	CASSSTGEEAFF
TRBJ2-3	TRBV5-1	CASSLVVAAPRDTQYF
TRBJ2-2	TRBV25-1	CASQTGGIGGNGELFF
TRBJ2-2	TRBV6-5	CATHKAGELFF
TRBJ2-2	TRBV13	CASSLLTRLGETGELFF
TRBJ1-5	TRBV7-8	CASSLMLGDNQPQHF
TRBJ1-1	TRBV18	CASSLQGVRAFF
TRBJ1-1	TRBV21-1	CASSKVSNRDTEAFF
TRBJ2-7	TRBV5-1	CASSSSGTRTSYEQYF
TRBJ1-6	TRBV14	CASSLMDNSPLHF
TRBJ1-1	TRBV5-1	CASRSDRANTEAFF
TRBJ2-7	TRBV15	CATSSGYYEQYF
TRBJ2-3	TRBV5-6	CASSYRVDTQYF
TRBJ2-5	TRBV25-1	CASRWGLTETQYF
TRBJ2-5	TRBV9	CASTTQYF
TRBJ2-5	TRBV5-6	CASSQKPLMETQYF
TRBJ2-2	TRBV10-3	CAISGAGPNTGELFF
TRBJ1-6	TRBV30	CAWGAPGTGNSPLHF
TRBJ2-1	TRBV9	CASSSYRGRFEQFF
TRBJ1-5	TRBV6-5	CASSPSRGQPQHF
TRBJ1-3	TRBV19	CATTGVSGNTIYF
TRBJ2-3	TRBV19	CASSLGDRFTDTQYF
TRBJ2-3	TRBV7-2	CASSKDPRDAQYF
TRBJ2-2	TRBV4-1	CASSPARGGSGGELFF
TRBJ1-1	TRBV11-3	CASSLDPGMNTEAFF
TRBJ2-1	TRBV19	CASSMIFGVINEQFF